This passage covers 13 T cell receptor beta chains from one sample sequenced in a study of T cells in Graves' hyperthyroidism and ophthalmopathy. TCR beta CDR3 regions were amplified from RNA transcripts. A set of HTBI primers served as the primers for a first-round RT-PCR of the TCR CDR3. TCRdb independently ran MiXCR on the multiplex PCR reads; one entry per CDR3 protein. This repertoire shows hundreds of thousands of distinct CDR3 sequences, roughly 21% found once; its top ten account for around 50%. Sequences were obtained from blood. These TCRs come from a middle-aged man with Graves' ophthalmopathy.

The chain carries TRBV4-3 and TRBJ2-7; D may be TRBD2 (6 bases). The germline gives CDR1 LGHNA, CDR2 YSLEER. This CDR3 has 15 amino acids. The V gene lost 1 base and the J gene lost 4 bases, with 14 bases spanning the gap. The CDR3 bases are TGCGCCAGCAGCCAAGCCCCTAGCGCGACGTACGAGCAGTACTTC. Protein product: CASSQAPSATYEQYF.

This clonotype was counted at least ten times. This chain joins TRBV28 and TRBJ2-7, with D tentatively TRBD2 (5 bases). CDR3 size: 14 residues. Germline assignment: CDR1 MDHEN and CDR2 SYDVKM. The V end was cut by 1 base, the J end by 0 bases, with 7 bases between. DNA of the CDR3: TGTGCCAGCAGTTTATACGGAGGCTCCTACGAGCAGTACTTC. Translated: CASSLYGGSYEQYF.

This clonotype was counted at least ten times. V is TRBV28 and J is TRBJ2-1; D is possibly TRBD2 (5 bases). The germline gives CDR1 MDHEN, CDR2 SYDVKM. The CDR3 has 16 residues. The germline V and J ends were trimmed by 2 bases and 2 bases, with 13 bases remaining between them. The CDR3 protein is CASSLPPTGTYNEQFF. CDR3 coding DNA: TGTGCCAGCAGTTTACCCCCCACGGGGACCTACAATGAGCAGTTCTTC.

The chain recombines TRBV6-6 with TRBJ1-3; the D is unclear. Per germline, CDR1 MNHNY and CDR2 SVGAGI (reference sequence). V was trimmed by 0 bases and J by 8 bases, leaving 8 bases between them. This CDR3 is built from 13 residues. The CDR3 loop reads CASSYSERDTIYF. CDR3 DNA: TGTGCCAGCAGTTACTCTGAGAGGGACACCATATATTTT.

This clonotype has more than one count but fewer than ten. The chain employs TRBV5-1 and TRBJ1-1; 9 nucleotides agree with TRBD1. The length of the CDR3 is 14 residues. With V trimmed by 5 bases and J by 1 base, 3 bases remained unmatched. The germline CDR1 and CDR2 sequences are SGHRS and YFSETQ. CDR3 sequence: CASRETGGNTEAFF. The CDR3 DNA sequence: TGCGCCAGCAGGGAGACAGGGGGGAACACTGAAGCTTTCTTT. Based on the CDR3 plus reference TRBV5-1 and TRBJ1-1, the full variable domain is KAGVTQTPRYLIKTRGQQVTLSCSPISGHRSVSWYQQTPGQGLQFLFEYFSETQRNKGNFPGRFSGRQFSNSRSEMNVSTLELGDSALYLCASRETGGNTEAFFGQGTRLTVV.

This clonotype was seen only a few times. The chain combines TRBV7-9 with TRBJ2-7, with TRBD1 matching over 7 bases. The ends lost 5 bases at V and 7 bases at J; junction bases unmatched: 14. The CDR3 is made up of 15 amino acids. Germline V CDR1 and CDR2: SEHNR, FQNEAQ (reference sequence). The CDR3 spells CASSTRDSARREQYF. Written as DNA, the CDR3 is TGTGCCAGCAGCACTCGGGACAGTGCGCGGCGGGAGCAGTACTTC.

In this sample, this clonotype turned up a few times. CDR3 sequence: CASSESGGRENIQYF. In nucleotides, the CDR3 is TGTGCCAGCAGTGAATCGGGCGGCAGGGAAAACATTCAGTACTTC. This sequence joins TRBV6-1 and TRBJ2-4, with a tentative D call TRBD1 (5 bases). CDR3 length: 15 residues. In germline, CDR1 is MNHNS, CDR2 SASEGT. V lost 2 bases and J lost 5, with 13 bases in between.

This clonotype has a count of ten or more. The chain joins TRBV18 to TRBJ2-7; D might be TRBD1 or TRBD2, each matching 5 bases. CDR3 length: 14 amino acids. Germline values: CDR1 KGHSH, CDR2 LQKENI. V dropped 8 bases and J dropped 3 bases, with 17 bases sitting between them. The CDR3 sequence is CASTSPGQGYEQYF. The DNA of the CDR3 is TGTGCCAGCACATCCCCGGGGCAGGGCTACGAGCAGTACTTC. The whole variable domain, remainder taken from reference TRBV18 and TRBJ2-7, is NAGVMQNPRHLVRRRGQEARLRCSPMKGHSHVYWYRQLPEEGLKFMVYLQKENIIDESGMPKERFSAEFPKEGPSILRIQQVVRGDSAAYFCASTSPGQGYEQYFGPGTRLTVT.

This clonotype turned up a few times. The chain uses TRBV2 and TRBJ2-7; possible D gene TRBD2, 7 bases. CDR1 and CDR2 (germline): SNHLY, FYNNEI. The CDR3 loop spans 16 amino acids. The V gene lost 10 bases and the J gene lost 0 bases, with 22 bases spanning the gap. As DNA, the CDR3 is TGTGCCACCGGTGGTTTACAGGGCGGGAGCTCCTACGAGCAGTACTTC. Translation gives CATGGLQGGSSYEQYF.

V and J are TRBV5-1 and TRBJ1-4, with 7 bases identical to TRBD1. The V segment lost 3 bases and the J segment 5 bases; nucleotides outside the gene matches: 4. The CDR3 totals 14 residues. Germline V gene lookup returns CDR1 SGHRS and CDR2 YFSETQ. The CDR3 DNA reads TGCGCCAGCAGCTCGGGACAGTACAATGAAAAACTGTTTTTT. Encoded protein: CASSSGQYNEKLFF.

This clonotype was detected many times. The V gene is TRBV28, the J gene TRBJ2-1; 7 bases map to TRBD2. Germline-derived CDR1 and CDR2 are MDHEN and SYDVKM. With V trimmed by 5 bases and J by 6 bases, 10 bases remained unmatched. The CDR3 totals 15 residues. CDR3 region: CASSSFRGVGNEQFF. CDR3 coding DNA: TGTGCCAGCAGTAGCTTTCGGGGGGTGGGCAATGAGCAGTTCTTC.

The J gene is TRBJ2-7, the V gene TRBV10-3, with a tentative D call TRBD1 (6 bases). Germline V gene data show CDR1 as ENHRY and CDR2 as SYGVKD. The V and J ends lost 10 bases and 4 bases respectively, with 20 bases between them. CDR3 size: 14 residues. The CDR3 sequence: CASTNRAGGYEQYF. The CDR3 DNA follows: TGTGCCAGCACCAACAGGGCCGGAGGTTACGAGCAGTACTTC.

This sequence joins TRBV28 and TRBJ1-2; D may be TRBD1 (5 bases). The CDR3 totals 13 residues. Trimming took off 3 bases at V and 7 bases at J, with 12 bases between the two ends. Germline CDR1 is MDHEN and CDR2 is SYDVKM. The CDR3: CASSFGRAGGYTF. The CDR3 bases are TGTGCCAGCAGTTTTGGCAGGGCGGGTGGCTACACCTTC.